This TCR beta chain was sequenced in a study of cytomegalovirus exposure and HLA in healthy donors. Findings and caveats of the study: Rarity held for most TCR sequences, but there were some public TCRs that occurred in many donors.

The PCR made use of 60 Vbeta and 13 Jbeta primers. Generated by immunoSEQ multiplex PCR, the TCRdb table keeps only in-frame clones and is missing some. This repertoire shows about 150,000 clones, about 76% found once; its top ten account for about 3.7%. The CDR3 sequence is 14 residues long. Germline loops: CDR1 ENHRY, CDR2 SYGVKD. The V segment lost 4 bases and the J segment 7 bases; nucleotides outside the gene matches: 7. Points on this clone: Its target is not known.

This chain connects TRBV10-3 to TRBJ2-7; 10 positions agree with TRBD2. This TCR came from a human donor in good health. The source material was PBMCs. The CDR3 bases are TGTGCCATCAGTGCAGCGGGGGGGCGAGTTGAGCAGTACTTC. Translation: CAISAAGGRVEQYF.